Following are 15 T cell receptor beta chains from one sample sequenced in a study of cytomegalovirus exposure and HLA in healthy donors. The PCR contained 60 Vbeta and 13 Jbeta primers. Assay used: immunoSEQ multiplex PCR; TCRdb lists only in-frame clones, some missing. The sample lists over 150,000 clones, 80% seen once, with around 4.5% in the top ten. Sequencing was carried out using PBMCs. The origin of the receptors is a man younger than 45 in good health and CMV-seronegative.

V and J are TRBV19 and TRBJ2-5; TRBD2 agrees at 11 bases. The length of the CDR3 is 14 residues. Germline V CDR1 and CDR2: LNHDA, SQIVND (reference sequence). Trimming cost V 4 bases and J 9 bases; bases outside gene matches: 7. CDR3 protein: CASSTLLAGVSQYF. Here the CDR3 DNA reads TGTGCCAGTAGTACCCTACTAGCGGGAGTGTCCCAGTACTTC.

This chain joins TRBV9 and TRBJ2-2; the match to TRBD1 covers 9 bases. This CDR3 is built from 16 residues. Germline assignment: CDR1 SGDLS and CDR2 YYNGEE. Germline trimming cut 3 bases from V and 7 bases from J; bases unmatched to any gene: 10. The DNA of the CDR3 is TGTGCCAGCAGCGCCCACAGGGGGCGATTTGTCGGGGAGCTGTTTTTT. Amino acids: CASSAHRGRFVGELFF.

The rearrangement uses TRBV7-9 and TRBJ2-3; TRBD2 matches 11 bases. The CDR3 totals 15 residues. Unmatched junction bases numbered 3, after V lost 3 bases and J lost 4 bases. Germline V gives CDR1 SEHNR, CDR2 FQNEAQ (reference sequence). In nucleotides, the CDR3 is TGTGCCAGCAGCTTGACTAGCGGGGACCCAGATACGCAGTATTTT. It is translated as CASSLTSGDPDTQYF.

The chain joins TRBV29-1 to TRBJ1-4; maybe TRBD1 (5 bases). The CDR3 consists of 14 residues. The germline CDR1 and CDR2 sequences are SQVTM and ANQGSEA. V lost 5 bases, J lost 0 bases, and 10 bases lay in between. The CDR3: CSVLPDTTNEKLFF. The CDR3 nucleotides read TGCAGCGTTCTGCCGGACACAACTAATGAAAAACTGTTTTTT.

This chain's CDR3 is CSARQGNTGELFF. Here the CDR3 DNA reads TGCAGCGCCCGACAGGGGAACACCGGGGAGCTGTTTTTT. V and J are TRBV29-1 and TRBJ2-2, with 7 bases matching TRBD1. The length of the CDR3 is 13 residues. Germline lookup yields CDR1 SQVTM and CDR2 ANQGSEA. J lost 1 base, V lost 7 bases, and 3 bases had no gene match.

The chain is built from TRBV6-6 and TRBJ2-2, with TRBD2 identical over 10 bases. The ends lost 6 bases at V and 5 bases at J; junction bases unmatched: 9. The CDR3 is 16 residues long. The germline gives CDR1 MNHNY, CDR2 SVGAGI (reference sequence). In nucleotides, the CDR3 is TGTGCCAGCAGGTGGGCTAGCGGGAGTTATACCGGGGAGCTGTTTTTT. Its translation: CASRWASGSYTGELFF.

Only one count was recorded for this clone. Other nucleotide sequences in the sample specify the same CDR3. The chain carries TRBV7-9 and TRBJ1-1, with D maybe TRBD1 (5 bases). V lost 1 base to trimming and J lost 4 bases, with 10 bases between them. CDR3 length: 14 amino acids. The V gene's germline CDR1 is SEHNR and CDR2 FQNEAQ (reference sequence). For the CDR3, the DNA is TGTGCCAGCAGCTTAGGGGGGGAGGGCACTGAAGCTTTCTTT. This gives the protein CASSLGGEGTEAFF.

This chain links TRBV18 with TRBJ1-1; TRBD1 matches 10 bases. V shed 5 bases, J shed 7 bases, and the junction held 10 bases outside the gene matches. The CDR3 contains 15 residues. CDR1 is KGHSH and CDR2 is LQKENI in the germline V gene. Here the CDR3 DNA reads TGTGCCAGCTCAGCCACGGTCGGGACAGGGGATGAAGCTTTCTTT. It translates to CASSATVGTGDEAFF.

The chain has TRBV18 and TRBJ2-1, with TRBD2 matching 12 bases. CDR1 KGHSH and CDR2 LQKENI come from the germline V gene. There are 14 residues in the CDR3. The V gene end was trimmed by 5 bases and the J gene end by 9 bases; junction bases not matched to a gene: 5. The CDR3 DNA follows: TGTGCCAGCTCAGGACTAGCGGGAAACGGTGAGCAGTTCTTC. This encodes CASSGLAGNGEQFF. The whole variable domain, filled in from reference TRBV18 and TRBJ2-1, reads NAGVMQNPRHLVRRRGQEARLRCSPMKGHSHVYWYRQLPEEGLKFMVYLQKENIIDESGMPKERFSAEFPKEGPSILRIQQVVRGDSAAYFCASSGLAGNGEQFFGPGTRLTVL.

The rearrangement uses TRBV28 and TRBJ1-5, with no clear D. The germline CDR1 and CDR2 sequences are MDHEN and SYDVKM. This CDR3 has 14 residues. Trimming removed 5 bases from V and 7 bases from J, with 15 bases in between. The CDR3 protein is CASSLLTAEQPQHF. The DNA of the CDR3 is TGTGCCAGCAGTCTACTTACGGCGGAACAGCCCCAGCATTTT.

The chain is built from TRBV28 and TRBJ1-2; 7 bases line up with TRBD1. CDR1 is MDHEN, CDR2 SYDVKM, per germline. CDR3 length equals 14 residues. After removal of 6 bases from V and 6 bases from J, the junction contained 10 bases not matched to a gene. The CDR3 DNA reads TGTGCCAGCAGGGATCAAGGGGGCGCTAATGGCTACACCTTC. Protein sequence: CASRDQGGANGYTF.

This clone was recorded a few times. The V and J genes are TRBV29-1 and TRBJ1-4; D gene uncertain. The CDR3 has 13 residues. Germline CDR1 reads SQVTM; CDR2 reads ANQGSEA. V lost 6 bases, J lost 3 bases, and 11 bases lay in between. The DNA for the CDR3 is TGCAGCGTCGGGGAGTTCTCTAATGAAAAACTGTTTTTT. As protein: CSVGEFSNEKLFF.

This clone was observed once. V gene TRBV7-3 combines with J gene TRBJ2-7; 8 bases agree with TRBD1. Germline V gene data show CDR1 as SGHTA and CDR2 as FQGTGA. The CDR3 sequence is 16 residues long. Unmatched junction bases numbered 9, after V lost 0 bases and J lost 5 bases. In DNA form, the CDR3 reads TGTGCCAGCAGCTTAACCCCCCCGGACAGGGTGAACGAGCAGTACTTC. Translating it yields CASSLTPPDRVNEQYF.

This rearrangement joins TRBV6-6 to TRBJ2-1, with 8 bases aligning to TRBD1. Germline V gene data show CDR1 as MNHNY and CDR2 as SVGAGI (reference sequence). This CDR3 has 15 amino acids. J gave up 4 bases and V 6 bases, and 8 bases lay outside the gene matches. The CDR3 region has the DNA TGTGCCAGCAGGCCTCAGGGGGCAGGGTACAATGAGCAGTTCTTC. Protein sequence: CASRPQGAGYNEQFF.

The rearrangement links TRBV9 to TRBJ2-3, with D uncertain. This CDR3 contains 16 residues. Trimming cost V 0 bases and J 1 base, with 12 bases left between them. Germline V lookup: CDR1 SGDLS, CDR2 YYNGEE. DNA of the CDR3: TGTGCCAGCAGCGTAGGGTCCGGGTTCGGCACAGATACGCAGTATTTT. It specifies CASSVGSGFGTDTQYF.